These 30 T cell receptor beta chains share one sample of origin, sequenced in a study of identical twins. TCRdb redid the calling of the 5' RACE reads with MiXCR, one entry per CDR3 protein. The sample holds 350,000 or so distinct CDR3 sequences, around 9.7% seen once. Sequenced: naive T cells sorted from blood. These receptor sequences come from a woman aged 45-65 years in good health.

This clonotype was counted a few times. The chain joins TRBV28 to TRBJ1-1; D possibly corresponds to TRBD1 (6 bases). The length of the CDR3 is 16 residues. Germline V gene lookup returns CDR1 MDHEN and CDR2 SYDVKM. Trimming stripped 8 bases from V and 2 bases from J, with 21 bases between. CDR3 coding DNA: TGTGCCAGCCTGGGGGCAGGCTCCGGATTAAACACTGAAGCTTTCTTT. The encoded protein is CASLGAGSGLNTEAFF.

This clonotype was observed a few times. CDR3 sequence (DNA): TGTGCCAGCACAAGGGGGGTCTGGGAGACCCAGTACTTC. Translating gives CASTRGVWETQYF. The rearrangement uses TRBV11-2 and TRBJ2-5; perhaps D is TRBD1 or TRBD2 (6 bases each). Trimming stripped 7 bases from V and 5 bases from J, with 14 bases between. CDR1 is SGHAT and CDR2 is FQNNGV in the germline V gene. CDR3 length: 13 residues.

This chain connects TRBV25-1 to TRBJ2-3, with D maybe TRBD2 (5 bases). The CDR3 runs 14 residues. From germline, CDR1 is MGHDK and CDR2 SYGVNS. Trimming left V 6 bases short and J 6 bases short, with 16 bases between. DNA for the CDR3: TGTGCCAGCAGGGGTCTACAGCGGTTTGATACGCAGTATTTT. Translated, it gives CASRGLQRFDTQYF.

The chain links TRBV7-9 to TRBJ2-1; D remains unclear. Trimming pared 5 bases from V and 8 bases from J, leaving 7 bases between. Per the germline V gene, CDR1 is SEHNR and CDR2 is FQNEAQ (reference sequence). The CDR3 is 11 amino acids. Here the CDR3 reads CASSGMHEQFF. The CDR3 bases are TGTGCCAGCAGCGGGATGCATGAGCAGTTCTTC.

Only one count was recorded for this clonotype. The CDR3: CASSAGGAEAFF. For the CDR3, the DNA is TGTGCCAGCAGCGCGGGAGGGGCTGAAGCTTTCTTT. The chain recombines TRBV2 with TRBJ1-1; D possibly corresponds to TRBD1 (5 bases). Trimming pared 6 bases from V and 6 bases from J, leaving 11 bases between. This CDR3 has 12 amino acids. CDR1 and CDR2 (germline): SNHLY, FYNNEI.

This clonotype was picked up a small number of times. This chain uses TRBV10-3 with TRBJ2-1; D possibly matches TRBD1 or TRBD2 (5 bases each). CDR3 length equals 14 residues. V was shortened by 11 bases and J by 7 bases, with 21 bases between the two germline ends. Per the germline V gene, CDR1 is ENHRY and CDR2 is SYGVKD. CDR3 loop: CAVLGPGTRNEQFF. The CDR3 DNA is TGTGCCGTACTCGGCCCCGGGACGAGAAATGAGCAGTTCTTC.

This sequence joins TRBV20-1 and TRBJ2-3; 8 positions agree with TRBD2. This CDR3 spans 15 amino acids. Germline trimming cut 1 base from V and 5 bases from J; bases unmatched to any gene: 8. Germline V gene lookup returns CDR1 DFQATT and CDR2 SNEGSKA (reference sequence). This CDR3 is CSARGDQREIDTQYF. CDR3 nucleotide sequence: TGCAGTGCTAGAGGCGACCAGCGGGAGATAGATACGCAGTATTTT.

This clonotype was seen a handful of times. This chain joins TRBV28 and TRBJ1-5; D gene uncertain. Trimming pared 9 bases from V and 6 bases from J, leaving 15 bases between. The length of the CDR3 is 13 residues. From germline, CDR1 is MDHEN and CDR2 SYDVKM. CDR3 in amino acids: CASRDYPGQPQHF. The CDR3 DNA follows: TGTGCCAGTCGGGATTACCCGGGTCAGCCCCAGCATTTT.

This clonotype was detected many times. This chain connects TRBV24-1 to TRBJ2-1; D might be TRBD1 or TRBD2, each matching 5 bases. V dropped 4 bases and J dropped 8 bases, with 17 bases sitting between them. The CDR3 covers 15 residues. The germline V gene has CDR1 KGHDR and CDR2 SFDVKD. The CDR3 reads CATSEYGTPSDEQFF. Here the CDR3 DNA reads TGTGCCACCAGTGAATATGGGACGCCCAGCGATGAGCAGTTCTTC.

This clonotype was seen more than once but under ten times. The chain links TRBV2 to TRBJ2-3; 7 bases map to TRBD1. Germline V gives CDR1 SNHLY, CDR2 FYNNEI. V trimming: 8 bases; J trimming: 2 bases; junction bases outside the gene matches: 13. This CDR3 spans 16 amino acids. CDR3 sequence reads: CASSLGQGQITDTQYF. In DNA, the CDR3 is TGTGCCAGCTCCCTGGGGCAGGGACAGATCACAGATACGCAGTATTTT.

In its sample, this clonotype was seen a few times. V is TRBV28 and J is TRBJ2-5, with D possibly being TRBD1 or TRBD2 (5 bases each). V was trimmed by 8 bases and J by 3 bases, leaving 16 bases between them. The CDR3 spans 14 residues. Germline CDR1 is MDHEN and CDR2 is SYDVKM. The CDR3, as DNA: TGTGCCAGCGACAGCCGGACTGCTAAAGAGACCCAGTACTTC. Encoded protein: CASDSRTAKETQYF.

This chain joins TRBV6-2 or TRBV6-3 and TRBJ2-5; D is unresolved. The CDR3 is 13 amino acids. Trimming removed 1 base at V and 5 bases at J, with 8 bases between. The V gene's germline CDR1 is MNHEY and CDR2 SVGEGT. As DNA, the CDR3 is TGTGCCAGCAGTTACTATTCTAGGGAGACCCAGTACTTC. Translating gives CASSYYSRETQYF.

There are a few counts of this clonotype. The chain employs TRBV5-1 and TRBJ2-5, with TRBD2 matching 7 bases. Per germline, CDR1 SGHRS and CDR2 YFSETQ. The CDR3 has 16 residues. The V and J ends lost 2 bases and 2 bases, in that order; junction bases with no gene match: 9. The CDR3 region is CASSFTPAGRQETQYF. The CDR3 nucleotides read TGCGCCAGCAGCTTTACTCCAGCGGGGAGACAAGAGACCCAGTACTTC.

Many counts were recorded for this clonotype. This chain links TRBV7-6 with TRBJ1-1, with D hard to call. V lost 2 bases and J lost 5, with 9 bases in between. In germline, CDR1 is SGHVS, CDR2 FNYEAQ. CDR3 length: 13 residues. CDR3 in amino acids: CASSLSGSTEAFF. The CDR3 bases are TGTGCCAGCAGCTTATCGGGGAGTACTGAAGCTTTCTTT.

The rearrangement joins TRBV12-3 or TRBV12-4 to TRBJ2-3; D is uncertain. V lost 5 bases and J lost 7, with 19 bases in between. The length of the CDR3 is 15 residues. This CDR3 reads CASSPPAPLTNTQYF. The DNA of the CDR3 is TGTGCCAGCAGTCCCCCTGCCCCCCTCACGAATACGCAGTATTTT.

This clonotype was seen a handful of times. V is TRBV7-2 and J is TRBJ2-2, with TRBD2 matching 9 bases. The V gene end was trimmed by 6 bases and the J gene end by 8 bases; junction bases not matched to a gene: 16. The V gene's germline CDR1 is SGHTA and CDR2 FQGNSA. The length of the CDR3 is 17 residues. CDR3 coding DNA: TGTGCCAGCAGGCCTCTCGCGGGAGGGCCCTGGACGGGGGAGCTGTTTTTT. Translated: CASRPLAGGPWTGELFF.

The chain employs TRBV5-1 and TRBJ1-1; 7 bases agree with TRBD1. CDR1 is SGHRS and CDR2 is YFSETQ in the germline V gene. The CDR3 is made up of 13 amino acids. With 0 bases clipped from V and 7 bases from J, the junction kept 3 bases outside the gene matches. The CDR3, as DNA: TGCGCCAGCAGCTTGGTGGACAGGAGTGAAGCTTTCTTT. Residues: CASSLVDRSEAFF.

This clonotype has a count of ten or more. The chain couples TRBV21-1 to TRBJ2-1; the D call TRBD1 from the table was never checked on the DNA. TRBV21-1 is a known pseudogene. This CDR3 spans 15 amino acids. The CDR3 is CASSLDRTPYNEQFF. DNA of the CDR3: TGTGCCAGCTCTCTGGACAGGACACCCTACAATGAGCAGTTCTTC.

This clonotype was recorded many times. The chain carries TRBV4-1 and TRBJ2-3, with no clear D. Germline CDR1 MGHRA, CDR2 YSYEKL. V shed 0 bases and J shed 12 bases, with 13 bases lying between them. This CDR3 spans 13 amino acids. In DNA form, the CDR3 reads TGCGCCAGCAGCCAAGATACGGCGAGACTTCAGTATTTT. As protein: CASSQDTARLQYF.

This clonotype was seen ten or more times. This chain uses TRBV12-3 or TRBV12-4 with TRBJ2-1, with a possible D match to TRBD1 (6 bases). This CDR3 contains 15 residues. Trimming took off 5 bases at V and 5 bases at J, with 16 bases between the two ends. CDR3 protein: CASSPTREGDNEQFF. The CDR3 nucleotides read TGTGCCAGCAGTCCAACTAGAGAGGGGGACAATGAGCAGTTCTTC.

The CDR3 loop reads CSADGVAGGTNEQFF. CDR3 sequence (DNA): TGCAGTGCAGATGGCGTGGCAGGGGGGACGAATGAGCAGTTCTTC. The chain recombines TRBV20-1 with TRBJ2-1; maybe TRBD1 (7 bases). Looked up from germline, CDR1 is DFQATT and CDR2 is SNEGSKA (reference sequence). V lost 6 bases to trimming and J lost 7 bases, with 22 bases between them. The CDR3 sequence is 15 residues long.

This clonotype showed up just a few times. V is TRBV12-3 or TRBV12-4 and J is TRBJ2-4; 7 positions match TRBD2. V lost 8 bases, J lost 0 bases, and 4 bases stayed unmatched. CDR3 length: 14 residues. The CDR3: CASGEGLAKNIQYF. The CDR3 region has the DNA TGTGCCAGCGGGGAGGGGCTAGCCAAAAACATTCAGTACTTC.

J is TRBJ2-4 and V is TRBV20-1; TRBD1 is a possible D gene (6 bases). There are 13 residues in the CDR3. V lost 6 bases, J lost 6 bases, and 15 bases lay in between. Germline lookup yields CDR1 DFQATT and CDR2 SNEGSKA (reference sequence). The CDR3 DNA sequence: TGCAGTGCAAGCAACAGGGACCTAAACATTCAGTACTTC. It translates to CSASNRDLNIQYF.

The chain links TRBV27 to TRBJ2-1, with 9 bases fitting TRBD2. The CDR3 has 18 amino acids. The J segment lost 2 bases and the V segment lost 2 bases, leaving 10 bases of the junction unmatched. In germline, CDR1 is MNHEY, CDR2 SMNVEV (reference sequence). CDR3: CASSLRLAGSRTYNEQFF. In DNA, the CDR3 is TGTGCCAGCAGTTTAAGGCTAGCGGGATCTAGGACCTACAATGAGCAGTTCTTC.

This clonotype was recorded many times. The genes are TRBV20-1 and TRBJ2-7; TRBD2 matches at 8 bases. This CDR3 is 14 amino acids long. Germline V gene lookup returns CDR1 DFQATT and CDR2 SNEGSKA (reference sequence). With V trimmed by 4 bases and J by 0 bases, 5 bases remained unmatched. The CDR3 loop reads CSANQRESSYEQYF. The CDR3 coding sequence is TGCAGTGCTAACCAGCGGGAGAGCTCCTACGAGCAGTACTTC.

This clonotype was counted a few times. The rearrangement uses TRBV29-1 and TRBJ2-4; 7 bases agree with TRBD1. Losses at the gene ends were 4 bases for V and 5 bases for J; bases not matched to a gene: 8. CDR1 is SQVTM and CDR2 is ANQGSEA in the germline V gene. The CDR3 length is 14 residues. DNA for the CDR3: TGCAGCGTTGGAGGGGGCGCGGCGGAAAACATTCAGTACTTC. This codes for CSVGGGAAENIQYF.

In this sample, this clonotype turned up a few times. J is TRBJ2-5 and V is TRBV5-1; D is uncertain. The length of the CDR3 is 16 residues. Germline assignment: CDR1 SGHRS and CDR2 YFSETQ. Trimming left V 1 base short and J 1 base short, with 14 bases between. The CDR3 loop is CASSLSVSYGQETQYF. In DNA form, the CDR3 reads TGCGCCAGCAGCTTGAGTGTCTCCTATGGCCAAGAGACCCAGTACTTC.

V gene TRBV27 combines with J gene TRBJ2-3; D is unresolved. This CDR3 comprises 15 residues. The V end lost 4 bases, the J end lost 6 bases, and 17 bases lay between the germline ends. In germline, CDR1 is MNHEY, CDR2 SMNVEV (reference sequence). The CDR3 bases are TGTGCCAGCAGTTCTTCCTGGAGTGACTGGGATACGCAGTATTTT. This translates into CASSSSWSDWDTQYF.

There are a few counts of this clonotype. The chain recombines TRBV10-3 with TRBJ1-4; perhaps TRBD1 as D (5 bases). Trimming stripped 10 bases from V and 6 bases from J, with 18 bases between. The CDR3 has 14 amino acids. Germline-derived CDR1 and CDR2 are ENHRY and SYGVKD. Here the CDR3 DNA reads TGTGCCACCCGGGGACGGCCGGGTGATGAAAAACTGTTTTTT. It translates to CATRGRPGDEKLFF.

This clonotype was observed a handful of times. This sequence joins TRBV20-1 and TRBJ2-1, with D unclear. Germline lookup yields CDR1 DFQATT and CDR2 SNEGSKA (reference sequence). The length of the CDR3 is 15 residues. Between the trimmed V and J ends, which lost 3 bases and 10 bases, there was a span of 22 bases. CDR3 DNA: TGCAGTGCTAGGGGGAAGGACCTCAATAGCCAGGAGCAGTTCTTC. Translation: CSARGKDLNSQEQFF.